One sample yielded the 30 T cell receptor beta chains listed below, sequenced in a study of T-cell memory formation after mild COVID-19. TCRdb ran MiXCR on the 5' RACE reads and lists one entry per CDR3 protein. The sample holds about 270,000 distinct CDR3 sequences, 15% to 20% seen once. Sequencing was carried out using PBMCs or a T cell subset sorted from them (not recorded which). The receptors here all came from a man younger than 30 who had mild COVID-19 (a few samples of this study predate the infection). Cell type and time point are not known.

This clonotype was counted between two and nine times. The chain joins TRBV7-8 to TRBJ2-4, with 8 bases aligning to TRBD2. Germline V lookup: CDR1 SGHVS, CDR2 FQNEAQ. The ends lost 4 bases at V and 8 bases at J; junction bases unmatched: 13. There are 16 residues in the CDR3. In nucleotides, the CDR3 is TGTGCCAGCAGCTCGGGTTGGACGGGGGGGGCAGACATTCAGTACTTC. It is translated as CASSSGWTGGADIQYF. The entire variable domain, with the rest obtained from reference TRBV7-8 and TRBJ2-4, is as follows: GAGVSQSPRYKVAKRGQDVALRCDPISGHVSLFWYQQALGQGPEFLTYFQNEAQLDKSGLPSDRFFAERPEGSVSTLKIQRTQQEDSAVYLCASSSGWTGGADIQYFGAGTRLSVL.

The sample holds a few counts of this clonotype. The chain combines TRBV10-3 with TRBJ2-7; D is unclear. The CDR3 length is 15 residues. V lost 3 bases to trimming and J lost 3 bases, with 15 bases between them. Germline CDR1 ENHRY, CDR2 SYGVKD. Here the CDR3 reads CAISDPTTNIYEQYV. In nucleotides, the CDR3 is TGTGCCATCAGTGACCCTACAACAAACATCTACGAGCAGTACGTC.

At least ten counts were recorded for this clonotype. This chain connects TRBV10-3 to TRBJ1-4, with D perhaps matching TRBD1 (6 bases). V was shortened by 3 bases and J by 5 bases, with 19 bases between the two germline ends. CDR3 size: 17 residues. Per the germline V gene, CDR1 is ENHRY and CDR2 is SYGVKD. The CDR3 region is CAISESFGGPLNEKLFF. The CDR3 DNA reads as TGTGCCATCAGTGAAAGCTTTGGGGGGCCTCTCAATGAAAAACTGTTTTTT.

This clonotype has only a few counts. The CDR3 reads CAIRPGQGYEQYF. The CDR3 coding sequence is TGTGCCATCAGGCCGGGACAGGGATACGAGCAGTACTTC. The rearrangement links TRBV10-3 to TRBJ2-7; TRBD1 matches at 9 bases. Trimming at V came to 6 bases and at J to 4 bases, leaving 4 bases not matched to a gene. The germline V gene has CDR1 ENHRY and CDR2 SYGVKD. This CDR3 region has 13 residues.

Regarding this clonotype: A clone one base away is much larger, so this may be a read error. The rearrangement links TRBV7-4 to TRBJ1-4, with D possibly TRBD1 on 5 matching bases. The germline CDR1 and CDR2 sequences are SGHVT and SQSDAQ. This CDR3 region has 15 residues. Written as DNA, the CDR3 is TGTGCCAGCTGTGATACCGGGACCACTACTGAAAAACTGTTTTTT. It yields the protein CASCDTGTTTEKLFF.

The chain couples TRBV4-1 to TRBJ1-2; no firm D call. Germline V gene sequence: CDR1 MGHRA, CDR2 YSYEKL. Between the trimmed V and J ends, which lost 4 bases and 5 bases, there was a span of 17 bases. The CDR3 loop spans 15 amino acids. Here the CDR3 DNA reads TGCGCCAGCAGCCTAGGAACAGTGCTTCTTTATGGCTACACCTTC. As protein: CASSLGTVLLYGYTF.

The CDR3 DNA is TGTGCCAGCAGTTGGAGTGTGGGGAGGGAGACCCAGTACTTC. It encodes CASSWSVGRETQYF. The chain links TRBV6-2 or TRBV6-3 to TRBJ2-5; tentatively, D is TRBD2 (6 bases). The CDR3 loop spans 14 amino acids. V was shortened by 4 bases and J by 5 bases, with 14 bases between the two germline ends. The germline CDR1 and CDR2 sequences are MNHEY and SVGEGT.

The chain joins TRBV20-1 to TRBJ2-3; no clear D gene. The CDR3 covers 17 residues. Germline V CDR1 and CDR2: DFQATT, SNEGSKA (reference sequence). The V and J ends lost 1 base and 4 bases respectively, with 21 bases between them. The CDR3 here is CSARVVPLFEFPDTQYF. Written as DNA, the CDR3 is TGCAGTGCTAGAGTGGTCCCGCTATTTGAATTTCCAGATACGCAGTATTTT.

This chain links TRBV6-6 with TRBJ1-2; no firm D call. The CDR3 length is 17 residues. V lost 0 bases to trimming and J lost 4 bases, with 18 bases between them. Per germline, CDR1 MNHNY and CDR2 SVGAGI (reference sequence). The CDR3 sequence is CASSYSHGTDDPYGYTF. CDR3 nucleotide sequence: TGTGCCAGCAGTTACTCGCACGGAACAGATGATCCCTATGGCTACACCTTC.

This clonotype has a handful of counts. This chain uses TRBV20-1 with TRBJ2-5; TRBD2 is a possible D gene (5 bases). Per germline, CDR1 DFQATT and CDR2 SNEGSKA (reference sequence). The CDR3 is 15 amino acids. V dropped 6 bases and J dropped 1 base, with 18 bases sitting between them. The CDR3 nucleotides are TGCAGTGCGCCCGGGGAAGGTCAAGTCCAAGAGACCCAGTACTTC. Its translation: CSAPGEGQVQETQYF.

At least ten counts were recorded for this clonotype. A junction boundary mismatches the germline segment, possibly from a read error. The CDR3 spells CASSLERGTEAFF. CDR3 bases: TGTGCCAGCAGCTTGGAGAGGGGCACTGAAGCTTTCTTT. This chain connects TRBV5-1 to TRBJ1-1; D perhaps matches TRBD1 (5 bases). This CDR3 comprises 13 residues. Germline V gives CDR1 SGHRS, CDR2 YFSETQ.

V gene TRBV9 combines with J gene TRBJ2-1; 10 bases are shared with TRBD2. The V gene's germline CDR1 is SGDLS and CDR2 YYNGEE. With V trimmed by 0 bases and J by 6 bases, 9 bases remained unmatched. The CDR3 covers 17 residues. The CDR3 DNA follows: TGTGCCAGCAGCGTAGACAGCAGGACTAGCGGCCGCAATGAGCAGTTCTTC. Residues: CASSVDSRTSGRNEQFF.

This clonotype showed up just a few times. This chain links TRBV4-1 with TRBJ2-5, with D unclear. CDR1 is MGHRA, CDR2 YSYEKL, per germline. V was pared by 1 base and J by 2 bases, with 5 bases between. This CDR3 has 13 amino acids. The CDR3 coding sequence is TGCGCCAGCAGCCAAGTCATACAAGAGACCCAGTACTTC. Its translation is CASSQVIQETQYF.

The chain recombines TRBV13 with TRBJ1-3; D not certain. The CDR3 runs to 11 residues. CDR1 and CDR2 (germline): PRHDT, FYEKMQ (reference sequence). Between the trimmed V and J ends, which lost 2 bases and 8 bases, there was a span of 4 bases. The CDR3 loop reads CASSLRHTIYF. The CDR3 DNA sequence: TGTGCCAGCAGCTTAAGACACACCATATATTTT.

A word on this clonotype: Mismatch with germline at one junction end may stem from a read error. The chain has TRBV4-2 and TRBJ2-3; D call uncertain. CDR3 length equals 14 residues. Germline V gene sequence: CDR1 LGHNA, CDR2 YNFKEQ. The CDR3 loop reads CASNQVSDTDTQYF. CDR3 nucleotide sequence: TGTGCCAGCAACCAAGTCAGCGACACAGATACGCAGTATTTT.

This clonotype appeared a few times. The chain combines TRBV7-2 with TRBJ1-5, with D hard to call. CDR1 is SGHTA, CDR2 FQGNSA, per germline. V lost 2 bases and J 3 bases, leaving 11 bases between the germline ends. This CDR3 region has 15 residues. CDR3 coding DNA: TGTGCCAGCAGCTTAATTACCGGTTACAATCAGCCCCAGCATTTT. Residues: CASSLITGYNQPQHF.

This clonotype has more than one count but fewer than ten. This chain joins TRBV3-1 and TRBJ1-2; D not resolved. The germline gives CDR1 LGHDT, CDR2 YNNKEL (reference sequence). The CDR3 has 16 amino acids. The V end lost 2 bases, the J end lost 6 bases, and 19 bases lay between the germline ends. The CDR3 DNA reads as TGTGCCAGCAGCCAACTTAGCTGGTCCGGAGCACATGGCTACACCTTC. This sequence encodes CASSQLSWSGAHGYTF.

This clonotype was seen only a few times. This sequence joins TRBV2 and TRBJ2-2; D is perhaps TRBD1 or TRBD2 (5 bases each). V shed 2 bases and J shed 6 bases, with 7 bases lying between them. This CDR3 spans 13 amino acids. The V gene's germline CDR1 is SNHLY and CDR2 FYNNEI. DNA for the CDR3: TGTGCCAGCAGTGAAAGGGGACCCGGGGAGCTGTTTTTT. It is translated as CASSERGPGELFF.

The CDR3 loop reads CASSYSGASGGNTDTQYF. DNA for the CDR3: TGTGCCAGCAGTTACTCCGGAGCTAGCGGGGGAAACACAGATACGCAGTATTTT. The rearrangement uses TRBV6-5 and TRBJ2-3; 10 nucleotides match TRBD2. The J segment lost 2 bases and the V segment lost 0 bases, leaving 8 bases of the junction unmatched. Germline CDR1 is MNHEY and CDR2 is SVGAGI. CDR3 length equals 18 residues.

The chain employs TRBV7-2 and TRBJ2-1; the D gene is possibly TRBD1 (5 bases). Looked up from germline, CDR1 is SGHTA and CDR2 is FQGNSA. The CDR3 has 14 residues. V lost 4 bases, J lost 3 bases, and 10 bases lay in between. The CDR3 DNA is TGTGCCAGCAGCTCCCAGGGCAACTACAATGAGCAGTTCTTC. This translates into CASSSQGNYNEQFF.

The chain uses TRBV5-8 and TRBJ1-5; the D is unclear. The CDR3 runs to 13 residues. Trimming removed 3 bases at V and 4 bases at J, with 8 bases between. Germline V gene lookup returns CDR1 SGHTS and CDR2 YDEGEE. The CDR3 DNA is TGTGCCAGCAGCTGGAGCGGAAATCAGCCCCAGCATTTT. This translates into CASSWSGNQPQHF.

V and J are TRBV30 and TRBJ1-1; D uncertain. CDR3 size: 13 residues. Germline lookup yields CDR1 GTSNPN and CDR2 SVGIG (reference sequence). With 5 bases removed from V and 0 bases from J, the gap between germline ends came to 10 bases. The CDR3 coding sequence is TGTGCCTGGGCCCGGGGATTGAACACTGAAGCTTTCTTT. It codes for CAWARGLNTEAFF.

This clonotype was recorded at least ten times. This sequence joins TRBV4-1 and TRBJ2-7; D is perhaps TRBD1 or TRBD2 (6 bases each). The CDR3 contains 14 residues. V was cut by 1 base and J by 4 bases, with 11 bases left in between. The germline gives CDR1 MGHRA, CDR2 YSYEKL. As DNA, the CDR3 is TGCGCCAGCAGCCAAGTGTGGGGGGCTTACGAGCAGTACTTC. Its translation is CASSQVWGAYEQYF.

This clonotype was found many times. The chain has TRBV28 and TRBJ2-1; 8 bases match TRBD2. The CDR3 spans 16 residues. Germline trimming cut 4 bases from V and 3 bases from J; bases unmatched to any gene: 8. CDR1 is MDHEN, CDR2 SYDVKM, per germline. Here the CDR3 reads CASSSLAGGFYNEQFF. CDR3 sequence (DNA): TGTGCCAGCAGTTCACTGGCGGGGGGCTTCTACAATGAGCAGTTCTTC.

This clonotype was counted a few times. This chain links TRBV7-2 with TRBJ2-3; no clear D. CDR3 length: 13 amino acids. V lost 3 bases and J 2 bases, leaving 6 bases between the germline ends. The germline V gene has CDR1 SGHTA and CDR2 FQGNSA. The CDR3, as DNA: TGTGCCAGCAGCTTCCAAATCACAGATACGCAGTATTTT. Protein: CASSFQITDTQYF.

This rearrangement joins TRBV12-3 or TRBV12-4 to TRBJ1-4; 9 bases line up with TRBD1. The CDR3 totals 16 residues. Trimming took 6 bases from V and 8 from J; bases not matched to a gene: 13. CDR3 sequence: CASRTTGTGRFEKLFF. The CDR3 DNA reads TGTGCCAGCAGAACAACCGGGACAGGGCGTTTCGAAAAACTGTTTTTT.

As for this clonotype: The junction does not match germline at one end; this may be a read error. The rearrangement links TRBV6-5 to TRBJ1-1, with D possibly matching TRBD1 (5 bases). The CDR3 is 15 amino acids. Germline V gene lookup returns CDR1 MNHEY and CDR2 SVGAGI. CDR3: CASSYSDNMGTEAFF. The CDR3 DNA reads TGTGCCAGCAGCTACTCGGACAACATGGGGACTGAAGCTTTCTTT.

The table lists this clonotype with many counts. The chain couples TRBV3-1 to TRBJ1-5; D is unresolved. The CDR3 runs to 12 residues. Germline V lookup: CDR1 LGHDT, CDR2 YNNKEL (reference sequence). V lost 2 bases and J lost 1, with 0 bases in between. As DNA, the CDR3 is TGTGCCAGCAGCCAAAGCAATCAGCCCCAGCATTTT. Its protein product is CASSQSNQPQHF.

The rearrangement links TRBV28 to TRBJ2-5; D might be TRBD1 (6 bases). Trimming took off 11 bases at V and 5 bases at J, with 18 bases between the two ends. This CDR3 has 13 amino acids. Germline CDR1 MDHEN, CDR2 SYDVKM. The CDR3 nucleotides are TGTGCCGGGGGCAGTCGGCGCGGGGAGACCCAGTACTTC. Translation gives CAGGSRRGETQYF.

The genes are TRBV3-1 and TRBJ2-2; no definite D call. The CDR3 runs 14 residues. CDR1 and CDR2 (germline): LGHDT, YNNKEL (reference sequence). Trimming left V 5 bases short and J 0 bases short, with 7 bases between. DNA of the CDR3: TGTGCCAGCAGCAAGCCAACGAACACCGGGGAGCTGTTTTTT. It translates to CASSKPTNTGELFF.